This TCR beta chain was sequenced during a study of blood T cell repertoires in COVID-19. Study at large: Acute and convalescent COVID-19 samples came from the United States, Italy and Spain. Sources were T cells, B-cell-depleted T cells, or PBMCs; the material itself was cDNA or gDNA.

V was shortened by 0 bases and J by 4 bases, with 8 bases between the two germline ends. There are 13 residues in the CDR3. Per germline, CDR1 SGHDT and CDR2 YYEEEE. Data came from immunoSEQ multiplex PCR; TCRdb stores just in-frame clones and leaves some out. Among under 100,000 clones, over 70% were seen once, and the ten largest hold around 15%. The TCR originated in a woman aged 60-70 years with acute or convalescent COVID-19. Sample: peripheral blood. The rearrangement uses TRBV5-6 and TRBJ2-7; no clear D gene. CDR3 nucleotides: TGTGCCAGCAGCTTGGGCACAAATTACGAGCAGTACTTC. It codes for CASSLGTNYEQYF.